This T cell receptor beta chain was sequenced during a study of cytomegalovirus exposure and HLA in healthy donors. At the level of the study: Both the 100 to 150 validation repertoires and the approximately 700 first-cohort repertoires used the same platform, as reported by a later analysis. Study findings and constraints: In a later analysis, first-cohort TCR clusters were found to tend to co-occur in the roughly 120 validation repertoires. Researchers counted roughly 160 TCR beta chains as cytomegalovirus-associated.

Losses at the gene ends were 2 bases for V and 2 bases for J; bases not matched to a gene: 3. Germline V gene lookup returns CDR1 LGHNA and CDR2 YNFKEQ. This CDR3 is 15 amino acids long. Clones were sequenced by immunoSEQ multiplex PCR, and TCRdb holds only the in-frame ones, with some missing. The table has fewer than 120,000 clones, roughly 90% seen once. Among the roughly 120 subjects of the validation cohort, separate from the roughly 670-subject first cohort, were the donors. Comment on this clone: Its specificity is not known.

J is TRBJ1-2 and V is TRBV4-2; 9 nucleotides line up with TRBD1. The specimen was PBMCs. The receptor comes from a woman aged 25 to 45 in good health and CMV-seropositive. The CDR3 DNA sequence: TGTGCCAGCAGCCAATGGGGACAGGGAAACTATGGCTACACCTTC. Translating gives CASSQWGQGNYGYTF.